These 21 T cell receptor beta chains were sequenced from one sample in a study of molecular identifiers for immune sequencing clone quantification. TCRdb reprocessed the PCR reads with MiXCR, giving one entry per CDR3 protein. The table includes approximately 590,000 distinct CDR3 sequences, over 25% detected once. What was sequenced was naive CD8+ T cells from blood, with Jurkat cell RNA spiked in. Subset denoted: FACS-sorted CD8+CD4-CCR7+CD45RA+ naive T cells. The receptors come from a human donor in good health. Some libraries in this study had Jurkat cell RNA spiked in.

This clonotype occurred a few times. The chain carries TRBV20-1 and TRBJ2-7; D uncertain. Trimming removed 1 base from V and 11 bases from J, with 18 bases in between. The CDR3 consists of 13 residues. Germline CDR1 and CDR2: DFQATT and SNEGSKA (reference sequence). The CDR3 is CSARALNEGSEYF. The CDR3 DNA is TGCAGTGCTAGAGCACTAAATGAAGGATCGGAGTACTTC.

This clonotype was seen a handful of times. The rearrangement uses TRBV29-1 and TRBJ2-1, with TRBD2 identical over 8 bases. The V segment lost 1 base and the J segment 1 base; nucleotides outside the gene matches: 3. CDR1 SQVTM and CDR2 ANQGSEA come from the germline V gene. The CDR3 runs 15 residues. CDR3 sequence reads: CSVEGREESYNEQFF. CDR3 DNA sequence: TGCAGCGTTGAAGGGCGGGAGGAGTCCTACAATGAGCAGTTCTTC.

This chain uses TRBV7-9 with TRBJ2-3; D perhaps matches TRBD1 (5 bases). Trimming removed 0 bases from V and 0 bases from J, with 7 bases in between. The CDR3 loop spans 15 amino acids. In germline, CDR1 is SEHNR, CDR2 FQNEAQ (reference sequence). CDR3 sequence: CASSLAGPSTDTQYF. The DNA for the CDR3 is TGTGCCAGCAGCTTAGCGGGGCCAAGCACAGATACGCAGTATTTT. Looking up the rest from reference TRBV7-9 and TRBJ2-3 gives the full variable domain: DTGVSQNPRHKITKRGQNVTFRCDPISEHNRLYWYRQTLGQGPEFLTYFQNEAQLEKSRLLSDRFSAERPKGSFSTLEIQRTEQGDSAMYLCASSLAGPSTDTQYFGPGTRLTVL.

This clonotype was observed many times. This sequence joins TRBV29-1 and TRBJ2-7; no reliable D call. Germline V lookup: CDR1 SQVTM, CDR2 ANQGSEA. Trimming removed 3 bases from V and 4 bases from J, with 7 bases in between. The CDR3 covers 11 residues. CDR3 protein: CSVETLYEQYF. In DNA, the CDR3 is TGCAGCGTTGAGACCCTTTACGAGCAGTACTTC.

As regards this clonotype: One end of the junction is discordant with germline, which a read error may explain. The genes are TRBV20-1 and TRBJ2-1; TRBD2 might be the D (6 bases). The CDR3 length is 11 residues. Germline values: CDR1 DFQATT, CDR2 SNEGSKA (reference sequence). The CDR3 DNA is TGCGGTGCTCGACTAGTAAATGAGCAGTTCTTC. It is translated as CGARLVNEQFF.

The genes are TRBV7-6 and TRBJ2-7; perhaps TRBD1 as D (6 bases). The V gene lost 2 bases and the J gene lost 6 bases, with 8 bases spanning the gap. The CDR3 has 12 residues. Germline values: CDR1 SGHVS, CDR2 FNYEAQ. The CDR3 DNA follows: TGTGCCAGCAGCTTACCAGGGGTCGAGCAGTACTTC. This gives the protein CASSLPGVEQYF.

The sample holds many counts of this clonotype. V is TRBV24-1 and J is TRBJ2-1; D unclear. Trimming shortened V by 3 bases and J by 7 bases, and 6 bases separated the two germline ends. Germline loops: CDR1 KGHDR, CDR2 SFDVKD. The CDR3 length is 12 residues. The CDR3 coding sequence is TGTGCCACCAGTGATCCTAGTAATGAGCAGTTCTTC. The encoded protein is CATSDPSNEQFF.

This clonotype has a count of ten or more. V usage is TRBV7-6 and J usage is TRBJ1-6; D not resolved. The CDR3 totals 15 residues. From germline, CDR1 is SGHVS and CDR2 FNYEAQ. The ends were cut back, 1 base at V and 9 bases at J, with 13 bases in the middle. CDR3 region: CASSLDTANGSPLHF. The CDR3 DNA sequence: TGTGCCAGCAGCTTAGACACGGCGAATGGTTCACCCCTCCACTTT.

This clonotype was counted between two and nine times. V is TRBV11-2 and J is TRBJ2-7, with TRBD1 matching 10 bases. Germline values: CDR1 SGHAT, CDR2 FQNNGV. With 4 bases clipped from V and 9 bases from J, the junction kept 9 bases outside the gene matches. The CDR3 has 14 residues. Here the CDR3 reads CASSSRDRGNGQYF. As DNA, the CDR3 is TGTGCCAGCAGCTCGCGGGACAGGGGTAACGGGCAGTACTTC.

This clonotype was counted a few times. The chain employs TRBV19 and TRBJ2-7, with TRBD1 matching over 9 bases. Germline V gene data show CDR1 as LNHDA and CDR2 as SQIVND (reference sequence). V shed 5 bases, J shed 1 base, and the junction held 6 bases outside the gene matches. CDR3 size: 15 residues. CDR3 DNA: TGTGCCAGTAGTGACCCGGGACAGGGATCCTACGAGCAGTACTTC. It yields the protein CASSDPGQGSYEQYF. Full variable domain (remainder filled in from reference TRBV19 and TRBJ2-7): DGGITQSPKYLFRKEGQNVTLSCEQNLNHDAMYWYRQDPGQGLRLIYYSQIVNDFQKGDIAEGYSVSREKKESFPLTVTSAQKNPTAFYLCASSDPGQGSYEQYFGPGTRLTVT.

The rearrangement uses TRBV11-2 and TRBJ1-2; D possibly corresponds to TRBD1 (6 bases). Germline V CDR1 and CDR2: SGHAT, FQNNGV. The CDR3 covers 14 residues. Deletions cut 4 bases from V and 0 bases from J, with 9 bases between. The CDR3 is CASSYQGSNYGYTF. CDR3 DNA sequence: TGTGCCAGCAGCTATCAGGGGTCTAACTATGGCTACACCTTC.

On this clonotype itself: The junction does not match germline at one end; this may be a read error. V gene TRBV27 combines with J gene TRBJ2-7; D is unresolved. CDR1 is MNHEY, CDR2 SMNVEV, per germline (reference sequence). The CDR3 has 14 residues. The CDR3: CASSSVASSYAQYF. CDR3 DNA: TGTGCCAGCAGTTCCGTGGCGAGCTCCTACGCGCAGTACTTC.

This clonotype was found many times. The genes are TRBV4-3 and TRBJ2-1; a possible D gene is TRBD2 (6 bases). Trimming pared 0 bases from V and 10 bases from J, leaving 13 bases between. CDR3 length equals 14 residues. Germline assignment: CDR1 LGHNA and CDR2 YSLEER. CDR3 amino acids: CASSQDRGRYEQFF. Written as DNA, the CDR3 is TGCGCCAGCAGCCAAGACCGGGGGAGGTACGAGCAGTTCTTC.

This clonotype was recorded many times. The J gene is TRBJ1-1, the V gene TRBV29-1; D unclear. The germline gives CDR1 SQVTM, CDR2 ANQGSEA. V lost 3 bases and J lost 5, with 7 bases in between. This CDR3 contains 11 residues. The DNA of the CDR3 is TGCAGCGTTGACCGTGGGACTGAAGCTTTCTTT. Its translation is CSVDRGTEAFF.

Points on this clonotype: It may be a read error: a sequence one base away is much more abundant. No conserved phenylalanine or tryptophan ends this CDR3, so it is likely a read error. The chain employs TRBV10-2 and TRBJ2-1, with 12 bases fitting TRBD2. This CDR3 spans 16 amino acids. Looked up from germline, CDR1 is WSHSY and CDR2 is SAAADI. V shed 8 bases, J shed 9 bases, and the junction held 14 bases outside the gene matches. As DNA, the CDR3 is TGCGCCAGCTCCATCACGACTAGCGGGAGCCGTGGTGAGCAGTTCCTC. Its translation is CASSITTSGSRGEQFL.

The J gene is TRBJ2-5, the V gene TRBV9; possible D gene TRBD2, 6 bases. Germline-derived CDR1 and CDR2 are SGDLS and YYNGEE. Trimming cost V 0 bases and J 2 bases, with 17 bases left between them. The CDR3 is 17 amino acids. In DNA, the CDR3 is TGTGCCAGCAGCGTAGTAGCGGTTGAGCGAAGACAAGAGACCCAGTACTTC. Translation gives CASSVVAVERRQETQYF.

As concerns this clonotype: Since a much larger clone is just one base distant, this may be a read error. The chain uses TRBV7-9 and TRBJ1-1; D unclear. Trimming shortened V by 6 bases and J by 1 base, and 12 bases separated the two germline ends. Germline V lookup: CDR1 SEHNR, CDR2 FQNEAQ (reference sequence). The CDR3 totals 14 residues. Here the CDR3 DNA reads TGTGCCAGCAGTTCCCGGCTGGCGAACACTGAAGCTTTCTTT. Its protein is CASSSRLANTEAFF.

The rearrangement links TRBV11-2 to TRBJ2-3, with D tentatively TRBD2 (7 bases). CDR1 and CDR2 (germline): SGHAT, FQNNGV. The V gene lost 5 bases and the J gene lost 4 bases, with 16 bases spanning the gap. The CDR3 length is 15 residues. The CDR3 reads CASSQLGGGADTQYF. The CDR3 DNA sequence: TGTGCCAGCAGCCAGCTAGGGGGGGGGGCAGATACGCAGTATTTT.

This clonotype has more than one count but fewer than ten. In nucleotides, the CDR3 is TGTGCCAGCAGTACCTCCGGGTGGAATGAGCAGTTCTTC. Translated: CASSTSGWNEQFF. The rearrangement uses TRBV6-2 or TRBV6-3 and TRBJ2-1; no reliable D call. The CDR3 covers 13 residues. Germline V gives CDR1 MNHEY, CDR2 SVGEGT. Trimming shortened V by 5 bases and J by 7 bases, and 12 bases separated the two germline ends.

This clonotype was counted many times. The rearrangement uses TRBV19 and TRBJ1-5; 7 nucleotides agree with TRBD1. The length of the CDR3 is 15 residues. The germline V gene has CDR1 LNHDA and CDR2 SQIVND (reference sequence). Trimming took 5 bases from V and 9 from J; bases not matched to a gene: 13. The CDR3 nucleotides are TGTGCCAGTAGTCCCCGGGACAGCTACCTTCTGCCCCAGCATTTT. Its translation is CASSPRDSYLLPQHF.

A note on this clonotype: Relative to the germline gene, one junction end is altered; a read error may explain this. The DNA for the CDR3 is TGCAGCGTGCCAGAGGGTGGATACAGCTTGGAGCAGTGCTTC. Protein product: CSVPEGGYSLEQCF. The chain carries TRBV29-1 and TRBJ2-7; possibly TRBD2 for D (5 bases). Germline CDR1 SQVTM, CDR2 ANQGSEA. CDR3 length: 14 residues.